This TCR beta chain was found in a study of T cell responses to AZD1222 COVID-19 vaccine. General study findings and limits: Donors were largely white British and mainly female; clonal diversity was possibly underestimated. Reportedly, nearly half the spike-specific TCRs target unmutated variant regions. When two AZD1222 doses had been given, Spike-specific TCR breadth and depth rose.

Concerning this clone itself: Antigen: not known.

TCRdb's copy holds only in-frame clones and misses some; the assay was immunoSEQ multiplex PCR. The sample shows over 150,000 clones, about 93% of them seen only once. The CDR3 runs to 15 residues. Germline V gene sequence: CDR1 SEHNR, CDR2 FQNEAQ (reference sequence). Trimming left V 5 bases short and J 0 bases short, with 8 bases between. The rearrangement uses TRBV7-9 and TRBJ2-6; no clear D gene. The source of this sequence is an adult who received the MenACWY meningococcal vaccine as a control. The sequenced sample was peripheral blood, obtained 28 days after the second dose of the MenACWY control vaccine. DNA of the CDR3: TGTGCCAGCAGCGCCTACGGCTCTGGGGCCAACGTCCTGACTTTC. It encodes CASSAYGSGANVLTF.